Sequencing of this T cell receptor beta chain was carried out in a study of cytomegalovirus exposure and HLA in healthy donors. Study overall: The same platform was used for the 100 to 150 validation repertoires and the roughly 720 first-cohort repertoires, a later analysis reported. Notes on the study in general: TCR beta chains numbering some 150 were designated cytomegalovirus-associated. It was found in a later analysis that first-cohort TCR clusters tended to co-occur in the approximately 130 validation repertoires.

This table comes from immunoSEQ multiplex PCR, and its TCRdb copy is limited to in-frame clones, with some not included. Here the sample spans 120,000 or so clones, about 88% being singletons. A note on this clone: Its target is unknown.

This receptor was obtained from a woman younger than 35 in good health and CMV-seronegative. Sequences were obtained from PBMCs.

The CDR3 sequence is CASSQEAQGLNEKLFF. The CDR3 region has the DNA TGTGCCAGCAGCCAAGAGGCTCAGGGGCTTAATGAAAAACTGTTTTTT. V usage is TRBV4-2 and J usage is TRBJ1-4; D is possibly TRBD1 (6 bases). Germline CDR1 and CDR2: LGHNA and YNFKEQ. The ends were cut back, 0 bases at V and 4 bases at J, with 12 bases in the middle. CDR3 size: 16 residues.